Following are 7 T cell receptor beta chains from one sample sequenced in a study of blood T cell repertoires in COVID-19. Assay: immunoSEQ multiplex PCR; the TCRdb copy retains only in-frame clones and omits some. The table shows about 170,000 clones, with around four fifths occurring only once. Input material: peripheral blood. These TCRs come from a man in his forties who had recovered from COVID-19.

This rearrangement joins TRBV5-4 to TRBJ1-2; 9 bases agree with TRBD1. The V gene's germline CDR1 is SGHNT and CDR2 YYREEE (reference sequence). This CDR3 region has 14 residues. V dropped 6 bases and J dropped 2; count of bases not matched to a gene: 5. The CDR3 protein is CASNRQGENYGYTF. The CDR3 nucleotides read TGTGCCAGCAACCGACAGGGGGAAAACTATGGCTACACCTTC.

V gene TRBV11-2 combines with J gene TRBJ2-1; 9 nucleotides line up with TRBD2. CDR3 size: 19 residues. After removal of 1 base from V and 10 bases from J, the junction contained 20 bases not matched to a gene. Per germline, CDR1 SGHAT and CDR2 FQNNGV. Written as DNA, the CDR3 is TGTGCCAGCAGCTTAGTCTCTGGGATAGTTAGCGGGAGAGTATGGGAGCAGTTCTTC. Amino acids: CASSLVSGIVSGRVWEQFF.

The chain is built from TRBV2 and TRBJ1-2; D is unclear. The CDR3 sequence is 13 residues long. From germline, CDR1 is SNHLY and CDR2 FYNNEI. The germline V and J ends were trimmed by 5 bases and 1 base, with 8 bases remaining between them. CDR3 region: CASSPGLNYGYTF. For the CDR3, the DNA is TGTGCCAGCAGTCCAGGTCTTAACTATGGCTACACCTTC.

This chain uses TRBV5-1 with TRBJ2-3; D unclear. CDR3 length: 14 residues. V lost 0 bases to trimming and J lost 5 bases, with 10 bases between them. From germline, CDR1 is SGHRS and CDR2 YFSETQ. The CDR3 DNA sequence: TGCGCCAGCAGCTTGGAGGAGACGGGAGATACGCAGTATTTT. Amino acid sequence: CASSLEETGDTQYF. The variable domain in full, with the rest retrieved from reference TRBV5-1 and TRBJ2-3, is KAGVTQTPRYLIKTRGQQVTLSCSPISGHRSVSWYQQTPGQGLQFLFEYFSETQRNKGNFPGRFSGRQFSNSRSEMNVSTLELGDSALYLCASSLEETGDTQYFGPGTRLTVL.

The chain recombines TRBV27 with TRBJ2-2; TRBD2 agrees at 9 bases. CDR1 and CDR2 from the germline V gene are MNHEY and SMNVEV (reference sequence). This CDR3 region has 16 residues. Trimming took 6 bases from V and 4 from J; bases not matched to a gene: 9. The CDR3: CASRRALAGLTGELFF. In DNA, the CDR3 is TGTGCCAGCAGAAGGGCCCTAGCGGGGCTCACCGGGGAGCTGTTTTTT.

The V and J genes are TRBV2 and TRBJ2-2; TRBD1 agrees at 11 bases. The CDR3 has 15 amino acids. V shed 6 bases, J shed 5 bases, and the junction held 5 bases outside the gene matches. Germline V gene lookup returns CDR1 SNHLY and CDR2 FYNNEI. In DNA form, the CDR3 reads TGTGCCAGCAGCGAGGACAGGGGGCGAACCGGGGAGCTGTTTTTT. Protein: CASSEDRGRTGELFF.

This sequence joins TRBV19 and TRBJ1-1; D unresolved. Trimming took 6 bases from V and 0 from J, leaving 5 bases between them. Germline loops: CDR1 LNHDA, CDR2 SQIVND (reference sequence). CDR3 size: 12 residues. The CDR3 region is CASRSMNTEAFF. CDR3 bases: TGTGCCAGTAGGTCTATGAACACTGAAGCTTTCTTT.